The clone carrying this TCR beta chain has just a few counts. Antigen specificity is unknown. These data are taken from a study of beta chain features in type 1 diabetes. Study-wide points: There was a moderate but significant shortening of TCRB CDR3s in all four CD4+ subsets of Type 1 diabetes patients.

V shed 7 bases, J shed 2 bases, and the junction held 6 bases outside the gene matches. The CDR3 has 13 residues. Germline assignment: CDR1 SQVTM and CDR2 ANQGSEA. Expressed TCRB transcripts were sequenced because the entire RNA isolate underwent reverse transcription. Using immunoSEQ multiplex PCR, the repertoire was profiled, and TCRdb retains in-frame clones only, with some absent. Among about 650,000 clones listed, over 10% were seen once. The specimen was naive CD4+ T cells from blood. The J gene is TRBJ2-3, the V gene TRBV29-1, with 7 positions matching TRBD1. The sequence came from a man aged 25 to 45 with type 1 diabetes. The CDR3 spells CSADREITDTQYF. The CDR3 DNA sequence: TGCAGCGCCGACAGGGAAATCACAGATACGCAGTATTTT.